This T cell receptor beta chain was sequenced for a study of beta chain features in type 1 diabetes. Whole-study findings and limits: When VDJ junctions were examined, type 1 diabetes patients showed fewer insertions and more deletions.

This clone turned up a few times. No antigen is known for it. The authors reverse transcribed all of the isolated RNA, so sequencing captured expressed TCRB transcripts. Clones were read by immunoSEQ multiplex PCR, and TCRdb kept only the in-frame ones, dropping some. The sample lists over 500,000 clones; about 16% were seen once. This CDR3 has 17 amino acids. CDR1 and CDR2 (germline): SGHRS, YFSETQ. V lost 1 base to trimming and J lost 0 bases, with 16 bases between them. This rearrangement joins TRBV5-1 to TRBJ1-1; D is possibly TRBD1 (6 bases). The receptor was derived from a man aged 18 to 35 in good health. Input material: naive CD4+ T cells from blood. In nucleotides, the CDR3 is TGCGCCAGCAGCTTGACGATTCAGGGGAACCTGAACACTGAAGCTTTCTTT. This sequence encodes CASSLTIQGNLNTEAFF.